This TCR beta chain came from a study of metastatic and nonmetastatic thyroid tumors. Study as a whole: Repertoires of blood and of tissue (tumor or nodule) from malignant and benign thyroid patients were compared. General study findings and limits: Reports indicated that malignant thyroid tumors showed significantly higher TCR beta diversity than benign nodules did, in blood and tumor.

Each patient went into thyroid surgery without having received any treatment. Per the original methods: A papillary thyroid cancer distant-metastasis classifier was built from CDR3 differences across clinicopathological groups. Via MiXCR, TCRdb re-called the PCR reads. TCRdb's processing, not the authors', yielded these V and J calls. This sample has tens of thousands of clones, with under 40% found just once. Details on this clone: Its cognate antigen is unknown.

Trimming at V came to 7 bases and at J to 2 bases, leaving 9 bases not matched to a gene. This CDR3 is 15 amino acids long. Looked up from germline, CDR1 is SEHNR and CDR2 is FQNEAQ (reference sequence). The chain recombines TRBV7-9 with TRBJ2-7; 9 bases map to TRBD1. What was sequenced was tumor tissue. This sequence originates from a female donor with papillary thyroid cancer or a benign thyroid nodule (not recorded which). Some clones in this sample may be carry-over from other donors' samples. For the CDR3, the DNA is TGTGCCAGCACCACTGACAGGGGGAAACCCTACGAGCAGTACTTC. Protein product: CASTTDRGKPYEQYF.